This TCR beta chain was sequenced for a study of shared clonotypes between healthy human individuals (dated by TCRdb to about 2020). With regard to the full study: The cohort comprised two women and a few men aged 18 to 49 years. Per donor, three plates each were used for CD4 naive and CD4 memory, two for CD8 naive, and one for CD8 memory. To estimate repertoire size and how much clonotypes are shared between individuals, the study performed deep sequencing of blood TCR repertoires from about 5 healthy adults. Different laboratories and diverse techniques were used to prepare libraries and sequence TCR repertoires, to increase sequencing depth and limit assay-specific biases. Per donor, leukapheresis produced somewhere between about 0.85 and 9.5 billion PBMCs. Study-wide findings and limitations: The genetic and exposure-history diversity represented was limited by the small number of donors. Even with the large sequencing depth, rarefaction of the sorted-subset datasets indicated that sequencing was incomplete. Based on pairwise subsampling, the degree of clonotype sharing among donors was expected to be affected by sequencing depth. Higher generation probabilities were observed for clonotypes shared by all four sorted-subset donors than for non-shared clonotypes. Sharing across a few donors was observed for about 5% of naive CD4, over 3% of naive CD8, 2.3% of memory CD4, and roughly 0.43% of memory CD8 clonotypes. Naive subsets generally had larger estimated clonotype richness than memory subsets. Only blood was sampled, and tissue TCR repertoires likely differ from those in blood.

TCR CDR3 regions were amplified from genomic DNA by multiplex PCR using the deep immunoSEQ assay. Extracted genomic DNA from each cell subset was distributed evenly across all wells of several immunoSEQ 96-well plates, and each plate was treated as a replicate. For sorted subsets, approximately 190 ng of genomic DNA, equivalent to 25,000 to 35,000 T cell genomes, went into each replicate PCR. The purified libraries were quantified using a Qubit 3.0 fluorometer, sized with a Bioanalyzer 2100, and then quantified again using the KAPA Library Quantification kit. Every immunoSEQ 96-well plate was sequenced on a separate single-read 150-cycle Illumina NextSeq 550 flow cell. Processing in the source paper ran as follows. Because the immunoSEQ output included only junctional sequences and no quality scores, the filtering could not be the same as the filtering used for full-length reads. To assign V/J genes and CDR3, sequences were annotated using PyIR, a Python wrapper for IgBLAST v1.9, with IMGT germline references. Reads with weak V/J assignments (E-value above 1e-6), missing CDR3, stop codons, out-of-frame junctions, or ambiguous translated residues were removed. V3J clonotypes were defined as sequences sharing an identical inferred V gene, J gene, and CDR3 amino acid sequence. Percentage overlap between repertoires was calculated by dividing the number of shared unique clonotypes by the size of the smaller repertoire. Richness of each repertoire was evaluated using RTK rarefaction, the Chao1 estimator, and Recon v2.1 estimates of unobserved clonotypes. Generation probabilities were computed with OLGA for all TCRbeta clonotypes obtained by the gDNA method from four donors. In TCRdb, the immuneACCESS table is reduced to in-frame sequences with V and J assigned. These tables do not hold every clone; where another copy was compared, an unresolved V gene accounts for under half, and the others remain unexplained. Clonal size and the V and J genes are those of that table, whereas D and trimming came from the DNA. For this sample the table gives about 2,100,000 clones, of which 85% to 95% were detected only once. Of the sample, around 1.7% is held by the ten largest clones.

The CDR3, from cysteine to phenylalanine, totals 14 residues. Only the CDR3 region is kept as DNA, spanning 42 bases read in frame from base 1. The germline V gene supplies CDR1 SNHLY and CDR2 FYNNEI. The germline V and J ends show losses of 9 bases and 0 bases respectively, and no gene match explains 1 base of the junction. CD8 naive samples were CD45RO-negative cells positively selected for CCR7, giving a CD45RA+CCR7+ population that excluded TemRA cells. The donors were healthy, HIV-negative adults who had no recently reported acute infections or vaccinations. Every donor was a Caucasian adult residing in Nashville, Tennessee, USA. Blood was obtained by leukapheresis, after which PBMCs were separated by Ficoll-Histopaque density gradient centrifugation and cryopreserved in liquid nitrogen vapor phase. Analytical flow cytometry was used to check the purity and quantity of each magnetically sorted T cell population. From each sorted fraction, genomic DNA was isolated and quantified by UV absorbance on a Nanodrop 2000c.

Turning to this clone: The specificity of this receptor is unknown. Base qualities are missing; no much larger clone stands one base away.

This clonotype was obtained from a man in his late teens or twenties in good health. Some clones in this sample may be carry-over from other donors' samples. This chain joins TRBV2 to TRBJ2-1, and 11 junctional nucleotides match TRBD2. Sequenced: naive CD8+ T cells from PBMCs. This sample's cell subset or site label indicates: CD45RA+CCR7+. The sequenced DNA is TGTGCCAGGGGACTAGCGGACTCCTACAATGAGCAGTTCTTC. Translated, this gives CARGLADSYNEQFF.